This paragraph covers one T cell receptor beta chain sequence. Its cognate antigen has yet to be identified. Base qualities are not at hand, and no much larger clone is one base apart. Systemically healthy Caucasian individuals from Russia, some 40 in total and aged about 6 to 95 years, were included as donors. Roughly 11 milliliters of peripheral blood were drawn from each donor into EDTA-treated Vacutainer tubes. Ficoll-Paque density-gradient centrifugation was used to isolate PBMCs, with at least 6.5 million per sample. Total RNA, at least 5 micrograms per sample, was extracted from PBMCs with Trizol reagent. Naive CD45RAhigh/CD27high T cell percentages were measured by flow cytometry on a PBMC aliquot from every donor. From its cysteine to its phenylalanine, the CDR3 spans 11 amino acids. Only the CDR3 DNA stays, 33 bases, in frame from base 1. The junction carries 13 bases between V and J, which are trimmed by 7 bases and 10 bases respectively. The CDR1 and CDR2 encoded by the germline V gene are MNHNS and SASEGT.

This sample is drawn from a study of blood T cells in healthy people across ages (dated by TCRdb to the mid-2010s). Study-level background: In model experiments, template switching captured about one uniquely barcoded TCR beta cDNA molecule for every two T cells. Donors were grouped into four age groups: young (average about 15 years), middle-aged (under 40), aged (around 62) and long-lived (less than 85). Using deep sequencing normalized with unique cDNA molecular identifiers, the study measured how TCR beta repertoire diversity changes with age. Donors of different ages were randomly distributed across sequencing lanes to avoid experimental bias. For two donors (one aged 18 to 29 and one aged 80 or older), the study analyzed two additional independent replicas of 1 million unique cDNA reads from the same blood draw.

Results the study describes overall, beyond this receptor: Observed TCR beta diversity per million T cells fell roughly linearly with age, and a significant reduction was already apparent by age around 40. Because the CMV infection status of the donors was unknown, age-related changes in expanded clonotypes may potentially have been confounded. Because profiling used bulk unsorted PBMCs, naive and antigen-experienced compartments could not be compared conclusively. The long-lived group showed more naive CD4+ T cells, fewer expanded clones and increased TCR diversity than the aged group, suggesting age selection. Total diversity estimates from one million sequenced T cells were considered lower bounds and underestimates. Observed TCR beta diversity correlated strongly with the percentage of naive T cells measured by flow cytometry.

The library was obtained by 5' RACE. TCRdb shows the sequencer as Illumina HiSeq 2500. The second PCR ran for roughly 6 to 11 cycles and used a J-beta primer mix along with a sample-barcoded 5' primer. Each TCR beta cDNA molecule received a unique molecular identifier from a template-switch 5' adaptor carrying 12 random nucleotides. At least 3 million CDR3-containing paired-end reads were obtained from each sample. First-strand cDNA was synthesized from all RNA with the Mint cDNA synthesis kit, primed by a TRBC-specific oligonucleotide. All cDNA was treated with uracil-DNA glycosylase and then went through a first 18-cycle PCR with the universal primers M1SS and BC2_uni_R. On the authors' methods: Normalization of each sample was performed by random selection of 1 million high-quality reads, each carrying a distinct molecular identifier. Instead of being binned into consensus sequences, reads that shared molecular identifiers were thrown out. MiTCR, with a Q25 quality threshold and the strictest error-elimination algorithm, was used for CDR3 identification, clonotype clustering and error correction. A nonparametric unseen species model with Euler transformation was used to estimate lower-bound total TCR beta diversity. Starting from the raw public reads, TCRdb applied fastp trimming at Q25, assembled clones with MiXCR and retained in-frame beta chains. When rows share a CDR3 protein, they turn into one entry using the most common DNA and genes. TCRdb's processing, not the study's, gives the V and J calls here. For this sample the table gives hundreds of thousands of distinct CDR3 sequences, of which about 62% were detected only once. The leading ten clones occupy 20% to 25% of the sample.

The sample comprised blood. The rearranged segments are TRBV6-1 and TRBJ1-1; D gene: possibly TRBD1, on 6 matching bases. This TCR derives from a man aged 25 to 40 in good health. The nucleotide sequence is given as TGTGCCAGCAATGATCCAGGGGCAGCTTTCTTT. It encodes CASNDPGAAFF.